The present T cell receptor beta chain was sequenced within a study of shared T cell receptors in the human thymus (dated by TCRdb to 2020 to 2022). Describing the broader study: The study examined how self-reactive, shared T-cell receptor alpha chains are generated in the human thymus.

Library preparation used the immunoSEQ multiplex PCR assay. As stored in TCRdb, this immuneACCESS dataset retains in-frame rearrangements with V and J assigned. A fraction of the clones does not appear; measured against another copy, unresolved V genes explain less than half of the discrepancy, and the remainder lacks a known reason. In all, the sample holds 640,000 or so clones, and around 87% of those were seen once. 0.0094% of the sample is taken by the ten largest. Remarks on this clone: No antigen is known for it. Qualities for individual bases were not recorded, and no much larger clone is one base off.

The germline V gene supplies CDR1 SGHRS and CDR2 YFSETQ. Trimming leaves V shorter by 4 bases and J shorter by 4 bases, with the junction holding 16 bases beyond the gene matches. The CDR3 starts with the cysteine, ends with the phenylalanine, and has 18 residues. Only CDR3 DNA is held: 54 bases, read in frame from base 1. These records were also assigned to another study, of human thymus T cells. As described in the second report: In Finland, the donors were immunologically healthy infants who were having open corrective cardiac surgery for congenital heart defects. The thymus tissue came from surgical resects taken out during corrective cardiac surgery. Both the thymic and the peripheral blood repertoires appeared to show biased V and J gene segment usage. The related research reported highly overlapping thymic TCR repertoires among unrelated individuals. The study described the TCR alpha and beta repertoires in fewer than 10 infant thymus samples and a few matching peripheral blood samples. The infant donors were about 7 to 250 days old, and the cohort included roughly six males and a couple of females. Thymocytes were mechanically released from the tissue and were stored as pellets of about 9-33 million cells at -70 degrees C. Genomic DNA was extracted from frozen cell pellets with a QIAsymphony instrument. Using the immunoSEQ multiplex PCR assay, the TCRB and TCRAD loci were amplified from a standardized quantity of quality-controlled genomic DNA. The amplicons spanned the V(D)J region and were long enough to cover the CDR3 and allow V and J genes to be identified. The amplicons were sequenced on an Illumina platform via the commercial immunoSEQ service. Primer bias and sequencing errors were corrected using previously described methods, and TCRAD and TCRB definitions followed the IMGT database. immunoSEQ Analyzer 3.0 and VDJTools were used for repertoire analysis, which covered basic statistics, V/J segment usage, diversity estimates, rarefaction and pairwise overlap. Chao1, ChaoE, Efron-Thisted, Shannon and inverse Simpson indices were used to estimate diversity, which was also estimated on datasets down-sampled to the smallest sample. Repertoire overlap used strict matching of CDR3 nucleotide sequence, V gene and J gene, with Jaccard-based multidimensional scaling clustering. Thymus samples yielded on average approximately 800,000 unique TCRB clonotypes, compared with some 89,000 from blood samples.

The sequence links TRBV5-1 to TRBJ2-2, with 7 bases aligning to TRBD1. Sequences were obtained from thymocytes. The source is a boy under three years old with a congenital heart defect. Donor details come from another sample of the same person, matched by shared clones. The nucleotide sequence reads as follows: TGCGCCAGCAGCCCCCTCGACAGGGTGAGGGAAGGCACCGGGGAGCTGTTTTTT. The translation is CASSPLDRVREGTGELFF. Here the CDR3 is joined to the reference TRBV5-1 and TRBJ2-2 genes, and the full variable domain is: KAGVTQTPRYLIKTRGQQVTLSCSPISGHRSVSWYQQTPGQGLQFLFEYFSETQRNKGNFPGRFSGRQFSNSRSEMNVSTLELGDSALYLCASSPLDRVREGTGELFFGEGSRLTVL.